This TCR beta chain was profiled in a study of T cells in localized non-small cell lung cancer. Clones were read by immunoSEQ multiplex PCR, and TCRdb kept only the in-frame ones, dropping some. The data contain about 53,000 clones, roughly 88% of them seen just once; the ten biggest clones take up approximately 18%. The CDR3 length is 13 residues. Trimming cost V 2 bases and J 1 base, with 4 bases left between them. CDR1 is SGDLS, CDR2 YYNGEE, per germline. Study-wide results and caveats: Uninvolved adjacent lung had higher T cell clonality than tumor and all other tissues. Adjacent lung exhibited a median of 57 among the 100 most abundant tumor clones.

Comment on this clone: Its specificity is not known.

The chain carries TRBV9 and TRBJ2-1, with D uncertain. This material consisted of peripheral blood mononuclear cells, taken before any cancer treatment. The TCR sequence derives from a man aged 35 to 69 with stage III lung adenocarcinoma. The CDR3: CASSVGSYNEQFF. Here the CDR3 DNA reads TGTGCCAGCAGCGTTGGGTCCTACAATGAGCAGTTCTTC.